A single sample gave rise to the 21 T cell receptor beta chains below, sequenced in a study of CD8 T cells in Susac syndrome. RNA, at about 0.45 to 1 ug, was reverse transcribed with random hexamers. One entry per CDR3 protein results from TCRdb running MiXCR on the immunoSEQ multiplex PCR reads. The sample has about 160,000 distinct CDR3 sequences; approximately 94% are singletons. Sequencing was carried out using CD4+ T cells from PBMCs. The receptors here all came from a human donor with multiple sclerosis.

The V gene is TRBV6-5, the J gene TRBJ1-2, with D tentatively TRBD1 (6 bases). Per germline, CDR1 MNHEY and CDR2 SVGAGI. The CDR3 sequence is 15 residues long. The ends were cut back, 6 bases at V and 0 bases at J, with 14 bases in the middle. The CDR3 loop reads CASSLTGTANYGYTF. In DNA form, the CDR3 reads TGTGCCAGCAGCCTAACAGGGACCGCTAACTATGGCTACACCTTC.

The chain uses TRBV27 and TRBJ1-2; 11 bases are shared with TRBD1. Germline V lookup: CDR1 MNHEY, CDR2 SMNVEV (reference sequence). Trimming at V came to 5 bases and at J to 0 bases, leaving 8 bases not matched to a gene. This CDR3 comprises 17 residues. The CDR3 region has the DNA TGTGCCAGCAGTCCGTCGGACAGGGGGCGGGCTAACTATGGCTACACCTTC. Amino acid sequence: CASSPSDRGRANYGYTF.

The chain recombines TRBV7-2 with TRBJ2-4, with TRBD2 identical over 8 bases. CDR1 is SGHTA and CDR2 is FQGNSA in the germline V gene. J lost 6 bases, V lost 1 base, and 8 bases had no gene match. The CDR3 spans 16 residues. The CDR3 region is CASSLGDAGGGNIQYF. The DNA of the CDR3 is TGTGCCAGCAGCTTAGGGGACGCCGGGGGGGGAAACATTCAGTACTTC. Full variable domain (rest looked up from reference TRBV7-2 and TRBJ2-4): GAGVSQSPSNKVTEKGKDVELRCDPISGHTALYWYRQSLGQGLEFLIYFQGNSAPDKSGLPSDRFSAERTGGSVSTLTIQRTQQEDSAVYLCASSLGDAGGGNIQYFGAGTRLSVL.

The chain couples TRBV7-2 to TRBJ2-5; TRBD2 matches 8 bases. The junction had 8 bases not matched to a gene; V was cut back by 5 bases and J by 3 bases. This CDR3 spans 15 amino acids. Per germline, CDR1 SGHTA and CDR2 FQGNSA. CDR3: CASSLGRAEKETQYF. In DNA form, the CDR3 reads TGTGCCAGCAGCCTCGGGAGGGCGGAGAAAGAGACCCAGTACTTC.

This clonotype was counted a single time. The chain joins TRBV7-2 to TRBJ2-2; D call uncertain. CDR1 SGHTA and CDR2 FQGNSA come from the germline V gene. This CDR3 region has 12 residues. V was shortened by 11 bases and J by 3 bases, with 10 bases between the two germline ends. The CDR3 bases are TGTGCCTCAGCTCGCTACACCGGGGAGCTGTTTTTT. Its protein product is CASARYTGELFF. The variable domain in full, completed from reference TRBV7-2 and TRBJ2-2, reads GAGVSQSPSNKVTEKGKDVELRCDPISGHTALYWYRQSLGQGLEFLIYFQGNSAPDKSGLPSDRFSAERTGGSVSTLTIQRTQQEDSAVYLCASARYTGELFFGEGSRLTVL.

This rearrangement joins TRBV2 to TRBJ2-3; 15 bases are a match to TRBD2. There are 19 residues in the CDR3. CDR1 SNHLY and CDR2 FYNNEI come from the germline V gene. The ends lost 4 bases at V and 2 bases at J; junction bases unmatched: 10. The CDR3 DNA reads as TGTGCCAGCAGTGCAACCGGGACTAGCGGGAGGTTGTCCACAGATACGCAGTATTTT. It translates to CASSATGTSGRLSTDTQYF.

This clonotype was counted once. The gene calls are TRBV29-1 and TRBJ1-1; D uncertain. With 4 bases removed from V and 7 bases from J, the gap between germline ends came to 19 bases. CDR1 and CDR2 (germline): SQVTM, ANQGSEA. The CDR3 totals 14 residues. The CDR3 DNA reads TGCAGCGTTGCCACAGCCCGCCGGCCTCTTGAAGCTTTCTTT. It encodes CSVATARRPLEAFF.

J is TRBJ2-4 and V is TRBV6-2 or TRBV6-3; weak D call: TRBD1 (6 bases). Germline CDR1 and CDR2: MNHEY and SVGEGT. This CDR3 has 14 amino acids. Trimming took 8 bases from V and 8 from J, leaving 19 bases between them. The CDR3 loop is CASGDTNRWDIQYF. DNA for the CDR3: TGTGCCAGCGGGGACACGAATAGGTGGGACATTCAGTACTTC.

V and J are TRBV30 and TRBJ2-1; no definite D call. CDR3 length: 11 residues. Germline CDR1 GTSNPN, CDR2 SVGIG (reference sequence). V lost 5 bases and J 8 bases, leaving 10 bases between the germline ends. This chain's CDR3 is CAWGLGYEQFF. The CDR3 region has the DNA TGTGCCTGGGGCCTAGGTTATGAGCAGTTCTTC.

The rearrangement joins TRBV20-1 to TRBJ2-5; the D is unclear. The CDR3 loop spans 14 amino acids. The V and J ends lost 5 bases and 2 bases respectively, with 15 bases between them. The germline gives CDR1 DFQATT, CDR2 SNEGSKA (reference sequence). CDR3 DNA: TGCAGTGCTGCTCGGATGGTTTCTCAAGAGACCCAGTACTTC. This gives the protein CSAARMVSQETQYF.

This chain connects TRBV28 to TRBJ1-3; D is uncertain. The CDR3 spans 15 residues. V was trimmed by 3 bases and J by 0 bases, leaving 9 bases between them. Germline loops: CDR1 MDHEN, CDR2 SYDVKM. The CDR3 bases are TGTGCCAGCAGTTTGTCCGGTTACTCTGGAAACACCATATATTTT. It encodes CASSLSGYSGNTIYF. The entire variable domain, with the rest obtained from reference TRBV28 and TRBJ1-3, is as follows: DVKVTQSSRYLVKRTGEKVFLECVQDMDHENMFWYRQDPGLGLRLIYFSYDVKMKEKGDIPEGYSVSREKKERFSLILESASTNQTSMYLCASSLSGYSGNTIYFGEGSWLTVV.

The CDR3 reads CAIRGQGTDTQYF. CDR3 DNA: TGTGCCATCAGGGGACAGGGTACAGATACGCAGTATTTT. The rearrangement uses TRBV10-3 and TRBJ2-3; 9 nucleotides line up with TRBD1. From germline, CDR1 is ENHRY and CDR2 SYGVKD. The V segment lost 6 bases and the J segment 3 bases; nucleotides outside the gene matches: 1. The CDR3 runs to 13 residues.

This chain links TRBV3-1 with TRBJ1-2; tentatively, D is TRBD1 (6 bases). Germline CDR1 and CDR2: LGHDT and YNNKEL (reference sequence). The V gene lost 3 bases and the J gene lost 5 bases, with 7 bases spanning the gap. The length of the CDR3 is 12 residues. The CDR3 DNA reads as TGTGCCAGCAGCCAGGACAGATATGGCTACACCTTC. It encodes CASSQDRYGYTF.

This clonotype was seen only once. V gene TRBV18 combines with J gene TRBJ2-1; 9 bases line up with TRBD1. Germline V gives CDR1 KGHSH, CDR2 LQKENI. V was pared by 5 bases and J by 15 bases, with 5 bases of the junction left unmatched. The CDR3 contains 11 residues. CDR3 sequence: CASSTQGATFF. The DNA for the CDR3 is TGTGCCAGCTCAACACAGGGGGCGACGTTCTTC.

V is TRBV5-4 and J is TRBJ2-6; the D gene is possibly TRBD1 (5 bases). Germline V gene sequence: CDR1 SGHNT, CDR2 YYREEE (reference sequence). V shed 4 bases and J shed 0 bases, with 8 bases lying between them. This CDR3 region has 15 residues. CDR3 region: CASSVTGSGANVLTF. As DNA, the CDR3 is TGTGCCAGCAGCGTCACAGGCTCTGGGGCCAACGTCCTGACTTTC.

V usage is TRBV27 and J usage is TRBJ2-7; TRBD1 aligns across 9 bases. Trimming at V came to 6 bases and at J to 3 bases, leaving 9 bases not matched to a gene. The CDR3 runs to 15 residues. Germline V gives CDR1 MNHEY, CDR2 SMNVEV (reference sequence). This CDR3 is CASSLSPGQGYEQYF. CDR3 DNA sequence: TGTGCCAGCAGCCTATCCCCGGGACAGGGCTACGAGCAGTACTTC.

The V gene is TRBV3-1, the J gene TRBJ1-1; TRBD1 is a possible D gene (6 bases). V was shortened by 1 base and J by 0 bases, with 12 bases between the two germline ends. Germline lookup yields CDR1 LGHDT and CDR2 YNNKEL (reference sequence). This CDR3 has 16 amino acids. The CDR3 loop is CASSQARGIMNTEAFF. The DNA for the CDR3 is TGTGCCAGCAGCCAAGCAAGGGGGATCATGAACACTGAAGCTTTCTTT.

The rearrangement links TRBV7-2 to TRBJ1-1, with D possibly being TRBD1 (6 bases). The V end lost 5 bases, the J end lost 3 bases, and 22 bases lay between the germline ends. Germline V gives CDR1 SGHTA, CDR2 FQGNSA. This CDR3 contains 17 residues. The CDR3, as DNA: TGTGCCAGCAGCAAAAGTACCAACAGGGTAGGGGACACTGAAGCTTTCTTT. Residues: CASSKSTNRVGDTEAFF.

This chain joins TRBV5-6 and TRBJ2-5; TRBD1 is a possible D gene (6 bases). The ends were cut back, 4 bases at V and 3 bases at J, with 13 bases in the middle. Germline V gene sequence: CDR1 SGHDT, CDR2 YYEEEE. The CDR3 sequence is 14 residues long. Here the CDR3 reads CASSGYQGKETQYF. The CDR3 DNA is TGTGCCAGCAGCGGGTACCAGGGGAAAGAGACCCAGTACTTC.

V gene TRBV6-1 combines with J gene TRBJ2-7; D is possibly TRBD1 (5 bases). Trimming took 4 bases from V and 4 from J, leaving 11 bases between them. Germline CDR1 is MNHNS and CDR2 is SASEGT. The CDR3 length is 13 residues. The CDR3 nucleotides are TGTGCCAGCAGTGCCGACAGTACATACGAGCAGTACTTC. This sequence encodes CASSADSTYEQYF.

This clonotype was observed a few times. The chain links TRBV3-1 to TRBJ2-7; 10 bases are shared with TRBD2. The CDR3 is made up of 15 amino acids. The V gene end was trimmed by 1 base and the J gene end by 5 bases; junction bases not matched to a gene: 5. CDR1 and CDR2 (germline): LGHDT, YNNKEL (reference sequence). CDR3 protein: CASSQGASGSHEQYF. DNA for the CDR3: TGTGCCAGCAGCCAAGGGGCTAGCGGGAGCCACGAGCAGTACTTC.